What follows describes a single T cell receptor beta chain. Its target is not known. The ends lost 4 bases at V and 6 bases at J; junction bases unmatched: 7. The germline V gene encodes CDR1 SGDLS and CDR2 YYNGEE. This CDR3 has 15 residues. The repertoire was sequenced with immunoSEQ multiplex PCR; TCRdb's copy has only in-frame clones and lacks some. The table records around 20,000 clones, roughly 97% of them present only once. The source of the sample is a study of T cells after posttransplantation cyclophosphamide. Study-level points and caveats: Donor-recipient repertoire similarity was low at 1-2 months, rising over year one.

The naive gate required viable CD3+CD4+ or CD3+CD8+ cells with CCR7+CD45RA+CD45RO-CD95-CD27+CD28+ phenotype. Peripheral blood was collected from the related graft donor on the marrow donation day. The chain uses TRBV9 and TRBJ1-4; 9 nucleotides agree with TRBD1. This sequence was found in a man aged 45-65 years in good health, CMV-negative, and a related stem cell transplant donor. Sequences were obtained from naive CD4+ T cells sorted from PBMCs. CDR3 bases: TGTGCCAGCAGCCCCCGGACAGGGGCGGATGAAAAACTGTTTTTT. Translation gives CASSPRTGADEKLFF.